The 10 T cell receptor beta chains presented below share a single source sample, sequenced in a study of T cell responses to AZD1222 COVID-19 vaccine. Assay: immunoSEQ multiplex PCR; the TCRdb copy retains only in-frame clones and omits some. The table lists 110,000 to 150,000 clones, around 89% of them singletons. The specimen comprised peripheral blood, sampled on day 0 of AZD1222 vaccination. The source of these receptors is an adult in good health.

The rearrangement uses TRBV7-9 and TRBJ1-2, with a possible D match to TRBD1 (5 bases). Trimming left V 2 bases short and J 7 bases short, with 11 bases between. CDR1 SEHNR and CDR2 FQNEAQ come from the germline V gene (reference sequence). The CDR3 is made up of 13 amino acids. This chain's CDR3 is CASSLSGVGGYTF. CDR3 DNA sequence: TGTGCCAGCAGCTTATCGGGGGTCGGTGGCTACACCTTC.

This sequence joins TRBV7-6 and TRBJ1-3; D ambiguous. The CDR3 length is 15 residues. The germline CDR1 and CDR2 sequences are SGHVS and FNYEAQ. The V gene lost 4 bases and the J gene lost 7 bases, with 17 bases spanning the gap. The CDR3 DNA is TGTGCCAGCAGCTCTAACCCCTCCAGTGGGAACACCATATATTTT. As protein: CASSSNPSSGNTIYF. The full variable domain, in which reference TRBV7-6 and TRBJ1-3 provide the parts outside the CDR3, is GAGVSQSPRYKVTKRGQDVALRCDPISGHVSLYWYRQALGQGPEFLTYFNYEAQQDKSGLPNDRFSAERPEGSISTLTIQRTEQRDSAMYRCASSSNPSSGNTIYFGEGSWLTVV.

The rearrangement links TRBV2 to TRBJ1-5; no clear D. The CDR3 length is 13 residues. Germline CDR1 and CDR2: SNHLY and FYNNEI. Trimming took off 8 bases at V and 0 bases at J, with 8 bases between the two ends. CDR3 protein: CASLRDSNQPQHF. The CDR3 bases are TGTGCCAGCTTAAGGGATAGCAATCAGCCCCAGCATTTT.

The chain uses TRBV2 and TRBJ1-2; possibly TRBD1 for D (6 bases). The CDR3 spans 15 residues. CDR1 is SNHLY and CDR2 is FYNNEI in the germline V gene. Trimming stripped 8 bases from V and 3 bases from J, with 19 bases between. The chain's CDR3 is CASAGPGRGDYGYTF. The CDR3 DNA is TGTGCCAGCGCCGGACCCGGCAGGGGAGACTATGGCTACACCTTC.

The table lists this clone with a few counts. Here the CDR3 reads CAWAPGLSTYNEQFF. In DNA form, the CDR3 reads TGTGCCTGGGCACCGGGACTATCGACCTACAATGAGCAGTTCTTC. The chain employs TRBV30 and TRBJ2-1; 7 positions agree with TRBD2. The CDR3 totals 15 residues. Per the germline V gene, CDR1 is GTSNPN and CDR2 is SVGIG (reference sequence). V shed 5 bases, J shed 2 bases, and the junction held 9 bases outside the gene matches.

The chain links TRBV6-5 to TRBJ1-2; no firm D call. Germline loops: CDR1 MNHEY, CDR2 SVGAGI. Trimming removed 6 bases at V and 2 bases at J, with 13 bases between. This CDR3 has 14 residues. The CDR3 DNA follows: TGTGCCAGCAGCGCGGACGGAGGGAACTATGGCTACACCTTC. Translating gives CASSADGGNYGYTF.

The genes are TRBV6-5 and TRBJ1-1; maybe TRBD1 (6 bases). Per germline, CDR1 MNHEY and CDR2 SVGAGI. Trimming took off 6 bases at V and 5 bases at J, with 16 bases between the two ends. The CDR3 covers 14 residues. The CDR3 protein is CASRPRGRGTEAFF. CDR3 nucleotides: TGTGCCAGCAGGCCGCGGGGGCGGGGGACTGAAGCTTTCTTT.

J is TRBJ2-7 and V is TRBV9, with TRBD1 matching 11 bases. The V segment lost 0 bases and the J segment 3 bases; nucleotides outside the gene matches: 5. There are 16 residues in the CDR3. Germline CDR1 reads SGDLS; CDR2 reads YYNGEE. The CDR3 sequence: CASSVGAGTGGYEQYF. The DNA of the CDR3 is TGTGCCAGCAGCGTAGGTGCTGGGACAGGGGGCTACGAGCAGTACTTC.

The V call is TRBV29-1, the J call TRBJ2-1; the match to TRBD1 covers 8 bases. Germline CDR1 and CDR2: SQVTM and ANQGSEA. Losses at the gene ends were 6 bases for V and 0 bases for J; bases not matched to a gene: 4. This CDR3 has 14 residues. The DNA of the CDR3 is TGCAGCGTGAAAGGACAGGGCTCCTACAATGAGCAGTTCTTC. As protein: CSVKGQGSYNEQFF.

The chain combines TRBV4-1 with TRBJ1-5; 10 bases match TRBD1. Per germline, CDR1 MGHRA and CDR2 YSYEKL. The junction had 13 bases not matched to a gene; V was cut back by 5 bases and J by 0 bases. CDR3 length equals 19 residues. Here the CDR3 reads CASSRQGAPTSDSNQPQHF. The CDR3, as DNA: TGCGCCAGCAGCAGACAGGGGGCCCCGACTTCAGATAGCAATCAGCCCCAGCATTTT.